This entry is about one T cell receptor (beta chain). Its target is not known. The sample belongs to a study of cytomegalovirus exposure and HLA in healthy donors. The study, taken as a whole, reports: Several of the most significant clusters were apparently associated with common viral pathogens in a later analysis. DRB1 showed the most TCR associations and HLA-C the fewest in a later analysis, as rates varied by HLA locus.

Both 60 Vbeta primers and 13 Jbeta primers went into the PCR. Here immunoSEQ multiplex PCR was the method, and the copy in TCRdb shows in-frame clones only, minus some. The sample carries fewer than 200,000 clones, roughly 80% recorded once. Material: PBMCs. This receptor was identified in a female donor in good health and CMV-seronegative.

In nucleotides, the CDR3 is TGTGCCAGCAGCTTAGGGGGGCAGGACCAAGCTTTCTTT. Translated: CASSLGGQDQAFF. This chain connects TRBV7-2 to TRBJ1-1, with D tentatively TRBD1 (6 bases). This CDR3 comprises 13 residues. Trimming took off 1 base at V and 9 bases at J, with 12 bases between the two ends. CDR1 and CDR2 (germline): SGHTA, FQGNSA.